These T cell receptor beta chains were read from a single sample in a study of T cells after posttransplantation cyclophosphamide. The assay was immunoSEQ multiplex PCR, and TCRdb's table has in-frame clones only and misses some. The data show several thousand clones, with none appearing a single time. Material: PBMCs, obtained after allogeneic stem cell transplant with posttransplant cyclophosphamide. These receptors originate from a female patient aged 25-39 years who received an allogeneic stem cell transplant from an unrelated donor, was CMV-positive, and had acute and chronic GVHD. Part of the T cells may come from the graft donor. Each CDR3 is given with its conserved first and last residue. The order of the fields is V gene, clone size, D gene, J gene, CDR3 DNA, CDR3 protein. A D gene is named only where the DNA matches it firmly. Expanded clones get a size class; other rows say once, few or many, or leave the size out.

TRBV29-1	many	-	TRBJ2-5	TGCAGCGTATCTGCCCGGGGTCAGGAGACCCAGTACTTC	CSVSARGQETQYF
TRBV10-3	many	TRBD1	TRBJ1-1	TGTGCCATCAACAATATCAGGGGGGCCACTGAAGCTTTCTTT	CAINNIRGATEAFF
TRBV7-9	many	TRBD2	TRBJ2-7	TGTGCCAGCAGCTTAGCAAAGACTAGCGGGCACGAGCAGTACTTC	CASSLAKTSGHEQYF
TRBV18	many	TRBD2	TRBJ2-3	TGTGCCAGCTCACCACGGACTAGCGGGGGATTCACAGATACGCAGTATTTT	CASSPRTSGGFTDTQYF
TRBV9	-	TRBD2	TRBJ2-5	TGTGCCAGCAGCGTAGACTCCGGGAGGGGAGAGACCCAGTACTTC	CASSVDSGRGETQYF
TRBV10-3	many	-	TRBJ2-1	TGTGCCATCACCCTTACTAGAGGGCCCCCCGGTGAGCAGTTCTTC	CAITLTRGPPGEQFF
TRBV7-9	many	TRBD2	TRBJ2-3	TGTGCCAGCAGCTTAGGGACTAGCCACGGCACAGATACGCAGTATTTT	CASSLGTSHGTDTQYF
TRBV27	-	-	TRBJ2-7	TGTGCCAGCAGACGTCGACAGGCAGGCTACGAGCAGTACTTC	CASRRRQAGYEQYF
TRBV2	many	TRBD1	TRBJ2-2	TGTGCCAGCGCTGGACAGGGGCGCACCGGGGAGCTGTTTTTT	CASAGQGRTGELFF
TRBV5-1	many	-	TRBJ2-5	TGCGCCAGCAGCTTGGTGCCCAGGATTTCCTCACAAGAGACCCAGTACTTC	CASSLVPRISSQETQYF
TRBV11-3	-	TRBD2	TRBJ2-1	TGTGCCAGCAGCTTAGGACTGGCGGGAGGGTTGTTCTTC	CASSLGLAGGLFF
TRBV6-4	many	TRBD1	TRBJ2-5	TGTGCCAGCAGTGGGAAAGGGGGCGAGACCCAGTACTTC	CASSGKGGETQYF
TRBV10-3	many	TRBD1	TRBJ1-2	TGTGCCATTCAGTACGGGACAGGGGTCTATGGCTACACCTTC	CAIQYGTGVYGYTF
TRBV6-1	many	TRBD2	TRBJ2-7	TGTGCCAGCAGTGAGACGACGGCCGGGGGGGAGCAGTACTTC	CASSETTAGGEQYF
TRBV5-1	many	-	TRBJ2-3	TGCGCCAGCAGCTCGCGGGGCACTACAGATACGCAGTATTTT	CASSSRGTTDTQYF
TRBV10-3	many	-	TRBJ2-1	TGTGCCATCAGTGACGGAGGGGGAGGGTCCTACAATGAGCAGTTCTTC	CAISDGGGGSYNEQFF
TRBV5-5	many	-	TRBJ1-2	TGTGCCAGCAGCTCTCCCGGGTTCTATGGCTACACCTTC	CASSSPGFYGYTF
TRBV19	many	-	TRBJ1-1	TGTGCCAGTAGTATAGGGACAGAGATGAACACTGAAGCTTTCTTT	CASSIGTEMNTEAFF
TRBV10-3	many	TRBD1	TRBJ2-5	TGTGCCATCAGTGAACCCAGGGGGCAAGAGACCCAGTACTTC	CAISEPRGQETQYF
TRBV2	many	TRBD2	TRBJ2-1	TGTGCCAGCAGTGTGTCGAGCGGGAAGCAGTTCTTC	CASSVSSGKQFF
TRBV29-1	many	TRBD1	TRBJ2-1	TGCAGCGTATCCCCCGGGACAGGGTTCTACAATGAGCAGTTCTTC	CSVSPGTGFYNEQFF
TRBV6-1	many	TRBD1	TRBJ2-1	TGTGCCAGCAGTGAGGACAGGCAGGTTGAGCAGTTCTTC	CASSEDRQVEQFF
TRBV19	-	TRBD1	TRBJ2-4	TGTGCCAGTAGTATGGGGACAGGCCACCACCACAAAAACATTCAGTACTTC	CASSMGTGHHHKNIQYF
TRBV4-1	few	-	TRBJ2-7	TGCGCCAGCAGCCAAGCCCCCGGGACACACAACTACGAGCAGTACTTC	CASSQAPGTHNYEQYF
TRBV9	few	TRBD2	TRBJ2-5	TGTGCCAGCAGCGCGACTAGCGGGAGTGAGACCCAGTACTTC	CASSATSGSETQYF
TRBV7-9	many	-	TRBJ1-1	TGTGCCAGCAGCTTAGATTGGCCTGAAGCTTTCTTT	CASSLDWPEAFF
TRBV5-1	many	-	TRBJ2-3	TGCGCCAGCAGCTCACAGGGCCCAGCATACACAGATACGCAGTATTTT	CASSSQGPAYTDTQYF
TRBV7-2	many	-	TRBJ1-3	TGTGCCAGCAGCTTCCGACAAAACCCCTCTGGAAACACCATATATTTT	CASSFRQNPSGNTIYF
TRBV4-3	few	TRBD1	TRBJ2-1	TGCGCCAGCAGCCAAGATCCAAGACAGGGGTACGGCAATGAGCAGTTCTTC	CASSQDPRQGYGNEQFF
TRBV9	many	-	TRBJ2-7	TGTGCCAGCAGCGTAGGAGGAGCGGCCAACTACGAGCAGTACTTC	CASSVGGAANYEQYF
TRBV29-1	many	-	TRBJ1-2	TGCAGCGTGACAGGACCGGCTGGCTACACCTTC	CSVTGPAGYTF
TRBV18	few	TRBD1	TRBJ2-1	TGTGCCAGCTCACCTCTCCTGACAGGGGAAAACTACAATGAGCAGTTCTTC	CASSPLLTGENYNEQFF
TRBV18	many	TRBD1	TRBJ2-1	TGTGCCAGCTCACCGAAAGGGACAGACTCTTACAATGAGCAGTTCTTC	CASSPKGTDSYNEQFF
TRBV5-1	many	TRBD2	TRBJ2-3	TGCGCCAGCGCTTTTCTAGCGGGAGACACCCCTAGCACAGATACGCAGTATTTT	CASAFLAGDTPSTDTQYF
TRBV2	many	TRBD1	TRBJ1-5	TGTGCCAGCAGACCCCAGACAGGGAGCAATCAGCCCCAGCATTTT	CASRPQTGSNQPQHF
TRBV12-5	many	TRBD2	TRBJ2-1	TGTGCTAGTGGTTTTCGACTAGCGGGAGTGAATGAGCAGTTCTTC	CASGFRLAGVNEQFF
TRBV7-6	many	TRBD2	TRBJ2-3	TGTGCCAGCAGCCGGGCTAGCGGGGTCACAGATACGCAGTATTTT	CASSRASGVTDTQYF
TRBV9	many	TRBD1	TRBJ1-2	TGTGCCAGCAGCACCCGACAGGGCTATGGCTACACCTTC	CASSTRQGYGYTF
TRBV7-9	many	-	TRBJ2-1	TGTGCCAGCAGCTTAGGACTGCTTAATGAGCAGTTCTTC	CASSLGLLNEQFF
TRBV15	many	TRBD2	TRBJ2-5	TGTGCCACCAGCGGGGGGCCGACTAGCGGGGGGACCCAGTACTTC	CATSGGPTSGGTQYF
TRBV4-1	medium-sized	TRBD1	TRBJ2-7	TGCGCCAGCAGCCAAGGACAGGGCGAGGGCTACGAGCAGTACTTC	CASSQGQGEGYEQYF
TRBV7-9	many	TRBD2	TRBJ2-7	TGTGCCAGCAGCTCGACTAGCGGGAGTACTCCCTACGAGCAGTACTTC	CASSSTSGSTPYEQYF
TRBV27	many	-	TRBJ1-4	TGTGCCACCGCCAGTGAGGGAGAGGAAAAACTGTTTTTT	CATASEGEEKLFF
TRBV2	many	-	TRBJ2-7	TGTGCCAGCAGTCTTAGCGGCGGCCCCTCCTACGAGCAGTACTTC	CASSLSGGPSYEQYF
TRBV28	few	-	TRBJ1-2	TGTGCCAGCAGTTTACCGGGACATTCGGAGGATTACTATGGCTACACCTTC	CASSLPGHSEDYYGYTF
TRBV25-1	many	-	TRBJ2-7	TGTGCCAGCAGTGATAGGACAGTAACCTACGAGCAGTACTTC	CASSDRTVTYEQYF
TRBV28	many	-	TRBJ1-5	TGTGCCAGCAGTTCAGTGACCCAGCATTTT	CASSSVTQHF
TRBV4-1	few	-	TRBJ1-6	TGCGCCAGCAGCCAACGGACGGGGGATAATTCACCCCTCCACTTT	CASSQRTGDNSPLHF
TRBV27	many	TRBD1	TRBJ2-5	TGTGCCAGCAGAGCACTAACAGGGGGCGCAGAGACCCAGTACTTC	CASRALTGGAETQYF
TRBV27	many	TRBD2	TRBJ2-7	TGTGCCAGCAGTTTACTTCCCGGGCGGGAGCGATCCTACGAGCAGTACTTC	CASSLLPGRERSYEQYF
TRBV7-6	many	TRBD2	TRBJ2-7	TGTGCCAGCAGCTTAAGGGCGGGAGGTTTTGACCACGAGCAGTACTTC	CASSLRAGGFDHEQYF
TRBV7-9	many	TRBD2	TRBJ2-3	TGTGCCAGCAGCCCACACGGACTAGCGGAGGGAGATACGCAGTATTTT	CASSPHGLAEGDTQYF
TRBV13	many	-	TRBJ1-4	TGTGCCAGCAGCTTAGGCAACGGGGGGGGTGAAAAACTGTTTTTT	CASSLGNGGGEKLFF
TRBV19	medium-sized	TRBD2	TRBJ2-7	TGTGCCAGTAGTATCGGACTAGCGGGAGAAACCTACGAGCAGTACTTC	CASSIGLAGETYEQYF